These 23 T cell receptor beta chains originate from one sample sequenced in a study of OX40 agonist ivuxolimab in advanced cancers. Assay used: immunoSEQ multiplex PCR; TCRdb lists only in-frame clones, some missing. Among 70,000 to 95,000 clones listed, 85% to 90% were seen once. This specimen consisted of CD4+ or CD8+ T cells sorted from blood, obtained in a trial of the OX40 agonist ivuxolimab. The origin of the receptors is an adult with an advanced solid tumor such as melanoma, head and neck, liver or kidney cancer.

The chain carries TRBV5-1 and TRBJ2-6; D remains unclear. CDR1 and CDR2 (germline): SGHRS, YFSETQ. The CDR3 totals 16 residues. Deletions cut 2 bases from V and 0 bases from J, with 9 bases between. CDR3 sequence: CASSFVGSSGANVLTF. The CDR3 DNA reads as TGCGCCAGCAGCTTTGTAGGAAGCTCTGGGGCCAACGTCCTGACTTTC.

This chain links TRBV7-6 with TRBJ2-3; D not certain. From germline, CDR1 is SGHVS and CDR2 FNYEAQ. Trimming pared 6 bases from V and 6 bases from J, leaving 10 bases between. The CDR3 is made up of 12 amino acids. CDR3 sequence (DNA): TGTGCCAGCAGTCCTTATGCCGATACGCAGTATTTT. Its protein product is CASSPYADTQYF.

The CDR3 protein is CASSLSMNTEAFF. DNA for the CDR3: TGTGCCAGCAGCTTGTCCATGAACACTGAAGCTTTCTTT. This chain links TRBV7-9 with TRBJ1-1; D gene ambiguous. Germline loops: CDR1 SEHNR, CDR2 FQNEAQ (reference sequence). V was trimmed by 3 bases and J by 0 bases, leaving 5 bases between them. The CDR3 contains 13 residues.

The J gene is TRBJ1-2, the V gene TRBV28; D gene uncertain. The length of the CDR3 is 14 residues. Germline loops: CDR1 MDHEN, CDR2 SYDVKM. Deletions cut 4 bases from V and 2 bases from J, with 11 bases between. In DNA form, the CDR3 reads TGTGCCAGCAGTTCCGAGACGGCGAACTATGGCTACACCTTC. It encodes CASSSETANYGYTF.

The chain recombines TRBV7-2 with TRBJ2-3; no reliable D call. CDR1 is SGHTA, CDR2 FQGNSA, per germline. The CDR3 covers 14 residues. V was shortened by 1 base and J by 3 bases, with 8 bases between the two germline ends. CDR3 sequence reads: CASSLEVVTDTQYF. In nucleotides, the CDR3 is TGTGCCAGCAGCTTAGAGGTAGTAACAGATACGCAGTATTTT.

The J gene is TRBJ2-1, the V gene TRBV6-5; tentative D call: TRBD1 (5 bases). V gave up 2 bases and J gave up 9 bases, with 17 bases separating them. The CDR3 length is 15 residues. The germline V gene encodes CDR1 MNHEY and CDR2 SVGAGI. The CDR3: CASSYGQGRMSEQFF. The CDR3 region has the DNA TGTGCCAGCAGTTACGGGCAGGGTAGGATGTCTGAGCAGTTCTTC.

The chain's CDR3 is CASSGRSTEAFF. The CDR3 nucleotides read TGTGCCAGCAGCGGCAGGAGCACTGAAGCTTTCTTT. V gene TRBV7-8 combines with J gene TRBJ1-1; D gene ambiguous. V lost 5 bases to trimming and J lost 4 bases, with 8 bases between them. CDR1 and CDR2 (germline): SGHVS, FQNEAQ. The CDR3 length is 12 residues.

V usage is TRBV19 and J usage is TRBJ1-5; maybe TRBD1 (6 bases). Trimming removed 4 bases from V and 4 bases from J, with 14 bases in between. The CDR3 is 15 amino acids. The germline V gene has CDR1 LNHDA and CDR2 SQIVND (reference sequence). The CDR3 protein is CASSTDRCLNQPQHF. The CDR3 nucleotides are TGTGCCAGTAGTACCGACAGGTGTCTTAATCAGCCCCAGCATTTT.

CDR3 loop: CASSFGGRSTEAFF. The CDR3 region has the DNA TGTGCCAGCAGCTTTGGGGGGCGCAGCACTGAAGCTTTCTTT. The rearrangement links TRBV5-4 to TRBJ1-1; TRBD1 is a possible D gene (6 bases). Trimming removed 2 bases at V and 4 bases at J, with 12 bases between. The CDR3 is made up of 14 amino acids. Germline CDR1 and CDR2: SGHNT and YYREEE (reference sequence). Full variable domain (remainder filled in from reference TRBV5-4 and TRBJ1-1): ETGVTQSPTHLIKTRGQQVTLRCSSQSGHNTVSWYQQALGQGPQFIFQYYREEENGRGNFPPRFSGLQFPNYSSELNVNALELDDSALYLCASSFGGRSTEAFFGQGTRLTVV.

V and J are TRBV10-2 and TRBJ1-1, with TRBD1 matching over 7 bases. The junction had 7 bases not matched to a gene; V was cut back by 8 bases and J by 4 bases. The length of the CDR3 is 13 residues. The V gene's germline CDR1 is WSHSY and CDR2 SAAADI. The CDR3 region is CASSGQVGTEAFF. The CDR3 coding sequence is TGCGCCAGCTCCGGACAGGTTGGCACTGAAGCTTTCTTT.

The chain uses TRBV19 and TRBJ1-2, with a tentative D call TRBD1 (6 bases). There are 15 residues in the CDR3. V lost 6 bases and J 8 bases, leaving 22 bases between the germline ends. Germline CDR1 reads LNHDA; CDR2 reads SQIVND (reference sequence). The CDR3 region has the DNA TGTGCCAGTAGCAGAGACAGGCACGACGAAGGGGGCTACACCTTC. Encoded protein: CASSRDRHDEGGYTF.

This chain uses TRBV9 with TRBJ2-7, with 7 bases aligning to TRBD1. Unmatched junction bases numbered 9, after V lost 1 base and J lost 5 bases. In germline, CDR1 is SGDLS, CDR2 YYNGEE. The CDR3 contains 15 residues. CDR3 DNA sequence: TGTGCCAGCAGCGTAAGGACAGGTTTGCTACACGAGCAGTACTTC. It yields the protein CASSVRTGLLHEQYF.

V is TRBV5-6 and J is TRBJ2-5, with D unclear. CDR3 size: 13 residues. Germline CDR1 is SGHDT and CDR2 is YYEEEE. Trimming pared 2 bases from V and 2 bases from J, leaving 7 bases between. For the CDR3, the DNA is TGTGCCAGCAGCTTTGGGTCACAAGAGACCCAGTACTTC. Its translation is CASSFGSQETQYF.

V usage is TRBV7-9 and J usage is TRBJ2-6; D is uncertain. This CDR3 is 14 amino acids long. Germline V gives CDR1 SEHNR, CDR2 FQNEAQ (reference sequence). Trimming stripped 7 bases from V and 0 bases from J, with 7 bases between. CDR3 sequence: CASTRASGANVLTF. Written as DNA, the CDR3 is TGTGCCAGCACCCGGGCCTCTGGGGCCAACGTCCTGACTTTC.

This clone showed up just once. V and J are TRBV10-3 and TRBJ1-4, with unresolved D. Trimming removed 4 bases from V and 5 bases from J, with 8 bases in between. Germline lookup yields CDR1 ENHRY and CDR2 SYGVKD. CDR3 length equals 13 residues. Here the CDR3 reads CAISGRANEKLFF. DNA for the CDR3: TGTGCCATCAGTGGACGGGCAAATGAAAAACTGTTTTTT.

This clone was counted only a few times. This rearrangement joins TRBV19 to TRBJ1-1, with D unresolved. Germline V CDR1 and CDR2: LNHDA, SQIVND (reference sequence). V was clipped by 5 bases and J by 6 bases, with 13 bases between them. The CDR3 totals 13 residues. The CDR3 protein is CASSPKRIPEAFF. CDR3 nucleotide sequence: TGTGCCAGTAGTCCTAAGCGCATCCCTGAAGCTTTCTTT. The full variable domain, rest sourced from reference TRBV19 and TRBJ1-1, is DGGITQSPKYLFRKEGQNVTLSCEQNLNHDAMYWYRQDPGQGLRLIYYSQIVNDFQKGDIAEGYSVSREKKESFPLTVTSAQKNPTAFYLCASSPKRIPEAFFGQGTRLTVV.

The V call is TRBV7-2, the J call TRBJ2-7; D remains unclear. V was cut by 6 bases and J by 7 bases, with 19 bases left in between. The CDR3 has 14 amino acids. Germline V CDR1 and CDR2: SGHTA, FQGNSA. The CDR3 coding sequence is TGTGCCAGCAGTATAGGTTCCGGGTTCGGGGAGCAGTACTTC. As protein: CASSIGSGFGEQYF.

This chain joins TRBV15 and TRBJ2-7; D is unresolved. Germline assignment: CDR1 LNHNV and CDR2 YYDKDF (reference sequence). The CDR3 length is 13 residues. Trimming stripped 0 bases from V and 2 bases from J, with 5 bases between. In nucleotides, the CDR3 is TGTGCCACCAGCAGAGATCGCCCCTACGAGCAGTACTTC. Translated, it gives CATSRDRPYEQYF. Supplemented by reference TRBV15 and TRBJ2-7, the full variable domain reads DAMVIQNPRYQVTQFGKPVTLSCSQTLNHNVMYWYQQKSSQAPKLLFHYYDKDFNNEADTPDNFQSRRPNTSFCFLDIRSPGLGDTAMYLCATSRDRPYEQYFGPGTRLTVT.

The rearrangement uses TRBV19 and TRBJ1-2, with 7 bases identical to TRBD1. With 1 base clipped from V and 1 base from J, the junction kept 3 bases outside the gene matches. Germline V gene data show CDR1 as LNHDA and CDR2 as SQIVND (reference sequence). This CDR3 is built from 15 residues. CDR3 sequence (DNA): TGTGCCAGTAGTATAGGGACAGGAATTAACTATGGCTACACCTTC. The encoded protein is CASSIGTGINYGYTF.

V and J are TRBV30 and TRBJ1-2; TRBD1 might be the D (5 bases). The CDR3 runs to 13 residues. V shed 0 bases and J shed 4 bases, with 9 bases lying between them. Germline values: CDR1 GTSNPN, CDR2 SVGIG (reference sequence). The CDR3 DNA follows: TGTGCCTGGAGTGTACAGGCGGCCTATGGCTACACCTTC. Amino acid sequence: CAWSVQAAYGYTF.

This rearrangement joins TRBV19 to TRBJ1-2; a weak D match, TRBD1 (6 bases). Trimming took 3 bases from V and 2 from J, leaving 16 bases between them. In germline, CDR1 is LNHDA, CDR2 SQIVND (reference sequence). CDR3 length equals 16 residues. CDR3 residues: CASSIGQSALNYGYTF. The CDR3 nucleotides read TGTGCCAGTAGTATCGGACAGTCGGCCCTAAACTATGGCTACACCTTC.

This chain uses TRBV9 with TRBJ2-1, with TRBD1 matching over 8 bases. Germline CDR1 is SGDLS and CDR2 is YYNGEE. With V trimmed by 1 base and J by 5 bases, 2 bases remained unmatched. This CDR3 is built from 14 residues. The CDR3 is CASSVQGANNEQFF. In DNA, the CDR3 is TGTGCCAGCAGCGTACAGGGGGCCAACAATGAGCAGTTCTTC.

This chain joins TRBV6-6 and TRBJ1-1, with D uncertain. Trimming removed 7 bases from V and 3 bases from J, with 12 bases in between. Germline V CDR1 and CDR2: MNHNY, SVGAGI (reference sequence). The CDR3 has 13 residues. CDR3 region: CASTPSSDTEAFF. The CDR3 DNA follows: TGTGCCAGCACCCCCTCCTCGGACACTGAAGCTTTCTTT.